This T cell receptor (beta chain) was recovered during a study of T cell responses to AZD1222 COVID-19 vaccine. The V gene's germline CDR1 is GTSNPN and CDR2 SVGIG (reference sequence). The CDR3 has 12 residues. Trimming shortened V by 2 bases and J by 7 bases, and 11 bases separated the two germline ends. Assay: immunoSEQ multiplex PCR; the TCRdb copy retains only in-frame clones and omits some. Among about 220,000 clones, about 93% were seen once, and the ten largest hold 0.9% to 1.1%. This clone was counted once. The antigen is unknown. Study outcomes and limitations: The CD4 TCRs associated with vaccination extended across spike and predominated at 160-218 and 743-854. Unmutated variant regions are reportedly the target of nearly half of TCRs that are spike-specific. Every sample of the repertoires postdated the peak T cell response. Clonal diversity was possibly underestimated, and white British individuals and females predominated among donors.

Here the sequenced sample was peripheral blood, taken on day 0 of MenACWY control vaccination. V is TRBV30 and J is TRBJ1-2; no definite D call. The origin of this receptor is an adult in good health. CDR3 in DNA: TGTGCCTGGAGTACCGGGAACAGTGGCTACACCTTC. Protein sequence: CAWSTGNSGYTF.